Following are 14 T cell receptor beta chains from one sample sequenced in a study of human T cells and chemical hapten exposure. As to time point: pre-sensitization, week 0. Treatment: therapeutic diphenylcyclopropenone sensitization with weekly scalp DPC. TCRdb used MiXCR to reprocess the RACE reads, holding one entry per CDR3 protein. The table shows a few hundred thousand distinct CDR3 sequences, with around 5.5% occurring only once. The material sequenced was whole blood, taken in connection with sensitization to the hapten diphenylcyclopropenone (DPC). These receptors all come from a young woman with alopecia areata. Some clones in this sample may be carry-over from other donors' samples.

This clonotype was detected ten times or more. The chain links TRBV6-5 to TRBJ2-7; D tentatively fits TRBD1 or TRBD2 (5 bases each). Per germline, CDR1 MNHEY and CDR2 SVGAGI. V was shortened by 2 bases and J by 6 bases, with 14 bases between the two germline ends. CDR3 length: 14 residues. This chain's CDR3 is CASSYRDVRGEQYF. The CDR3 nucleotides read TGTGCCAGCAGTTACCGGGACGTACGGGGCGAGCAGTACTTC.

This clonotype has at least ten counts. The chain uses TRBV5-1 and TRBJ1-1; TRBD1 matches at 7 bases. Per germline, CDR1 SGHRS and CDR2 YFSETQ. The junction had 6 bases not matched to a gene; V was cut back by 0 bases and J by 1 base. The CDR3 is 16 amino acids. DNA for the CDR3: TGCGCCAGCAGCTTGGGAGCGACAGGGCCGAACACTGAAGCTTTCTTT. It translates to CASSLGATGPNTEAFF.

This clonotype was detected many times. V gene TRBV9 combines with J gene TRBJ1-6; D gene unclear. Germline V CDR1 and CDR2: SGDLS, YYNGEE. The germline V and J ends were trimmed by 4 bases and 0 bases, with 14 bases remaining between them. CDR3 length equals 17 residues. The CDR3 loop is CASSPQPPSSYNSPLHF. CDR3 nucleotides: TGTGCCAGCAGCCCCCAGCCCCCTAGCTCCTATAATTCACCCCTCCACTTT.

There are a few counts of this clonotype. The V call is TRBV12-3 or TRBV12-4, the J call TRBJ1-2; possibly TRBD1 for D (5 bases). Trimming took off 5 bases at V and 2 bases at J, with 18 bases between the two ends. The CDR3 is 16 residues long. The CDR3 DNA sequence: TGTGCCAGCAGTACAATTTTACAGGTTCCCAACTATGGCTACACCTTC. Residues: CASSTILQVPNYGYTF.

This clonotype was found a few times. This rearrangement joins TRBV3-1 to TRBJ2-1; D may be TRBD1 (5 bases). CDR1 is LGHDT, CDR2 YNNKEL, per germline (reference sequence). The CDR3 runs to 16 residues. The V end was cut by 0 bases, the J end by 4 bases, with 13 bases between. The CDR3 sequence is CASSQDRRQTYNEQFF. CDR3 nucleotides: TGTGCCAGCAGCCAAGATCGAAGACAGACTTACAATGAGCAGTTCTTC.

This clonotype was observed many times. V and J are TRBV7-2 and TRBJ2-1, with 8 bases fitting TRBD1. V dropped 4 bases and J dropped 6; count of bases not matched to a gene: 8. The germline V gene has CDR1 SGHTA and CDR2 FQGNSA. The CDR3 sequence is 15 residues long. The CDR3 nucleotides are TGTGCCAGCAGCTCCGATACCGGGACAGGCAATGAGCAGTTCTTC. It translates to CASSSDTGTGNEQFF.

The sample holds a few counts of this clonotype. The V call is TRBV6-2 or TRBV6-3, the J call TRBJ2-2, with 7 bases identical to TRBD2. The CDR3 has 18 amino acids. Looked up from germline, CDR1 is MNHEY and CDR2 is SVGEGT. Trimming cost V 2 bases and J 3 bases; bases outside gene matches: 12. The CDR3 spells CASSYPGRRGFYTGELFF. CDR3 DNA: TGTGCCAGCAGTTACCCCGGCCGGCGGGGGTTCTACACCGGGGAGCTGTTTTTT.

This clonotype appeared a few times. The gene calls are TRBV7-2 and TRBJ2-7; possibly TRBD1 for D (5 bases). The germline gives CDR1 SGHTA, CDR2 FQGNSA. The CDR3 spans 11 residues. V shed 5 bases and J shed 10 bases, with 12 bases lying between them. For the CDR3, the DNA is TGTGCCAGCAGCCAGGGTCAGACTCAGTACTTC. It encodes CASSQGQTQYF.

This clonotype has at least ten counts. The chain has TRBV7-8 and TRBJ1-2, with D possibly TRBD1 on 5 matching bases. This CDR3 has 18 amino acids. Looked up from germline, CDR1 is SGHVS and CDR2 is FQNEAQ. Between the trimmed V and J ends, which lost 5 bases and 0 bases, there was a span of 22 bases. The chain's CDR3 is CASSPTVPGTQANYGYTF. The CDR3 nucleotides read TGTGCCAGCAGCCCAACAGTCCCCGGGACCCAAGCTAACTATGGCTACACCTTC.

This clonotype has more than one count but fewer than ten. The chain recombines TRBV9 with TRBJ2-7, with D uncertain. Germline V CDR1 and CDR2: SGDLS, YYNGEE. V was pared by 1 base and J by 4 bases, with 9 bases between. The CDR3 has 13 residues. As DNA, the CDR3 is TGTGCCAGCAGCGTAACCCCCTCTTACGAGCAGTACTTC. Translated, it gives CASSVTPSYEQYF.

This clonotype was picked up many times. The chain links TRBV11-1 to TRBJ1-6; D remains ambiguous. With 4 bases removed from V and 8 bases from J, the gap between germline ends came to 12 bases. Germline loops: CDR1 SGHAT, CDR2 FQDESV (reference sequence). The CDR3 is 14 residues long. The CDR3 here is CASSSDLFDSPLHF. The CDR3 DNA follows: TGTGCCAGCAGCTCGGACCTTTTTGATTCACCCCTCCACTTT.

This clonotype was recorded a few times. The chain uses TRBV7-9 and TRBJ2-2; perhaps TRBD2 as D (6 bases). Germline V CDR1 and CDR2: SEHNR, FQNEAQ (reference sequence). Trimming removed 1 base from V and 7 bases from J, with 13 bases in between. This CDR3 spans 15 amino acids. CDR3: CASSLVPLAGGELFF. The CDR3 DNA sequence: TGTGCCAGCAGCTTAGTACCACTAGCCGGCGGGGAGCTGTTTTTT.

This clonotype has more than one count but fewer than ten. The chain links TRBV21-1 to TRBJ1-1; TRBD1 is taken as the D call from the table, unchecked against the DNA. TRBV21-1 is shown as a pseudogene. The CDR3 has 16 residues. CDR3 in amino acids: CASSNRPGWPNTEAFF. CDR3 nucleotides: TGTGCCAGCAGCAATCGGCCAGGGTGGCCGAACACTGAAGCTTTCTTT.

There are a few counts of this clonotype. The V and J genes are TRBV28 and TRBJ2-1; no definite D call. V shed 2 bases and J shed 0 bases, with 8 bases lying between them. The germline V gene encodes CDR1 MDHEN and CDR2 SYDVKM. The CDR3 spans 15 residues. The DNA for the CDR3 is TGTGCCAGCAGTTTAGATACCCGCTCCTACAATGAGCAGTTCTTC. Translated: CASSLDTRSYNEQFF.